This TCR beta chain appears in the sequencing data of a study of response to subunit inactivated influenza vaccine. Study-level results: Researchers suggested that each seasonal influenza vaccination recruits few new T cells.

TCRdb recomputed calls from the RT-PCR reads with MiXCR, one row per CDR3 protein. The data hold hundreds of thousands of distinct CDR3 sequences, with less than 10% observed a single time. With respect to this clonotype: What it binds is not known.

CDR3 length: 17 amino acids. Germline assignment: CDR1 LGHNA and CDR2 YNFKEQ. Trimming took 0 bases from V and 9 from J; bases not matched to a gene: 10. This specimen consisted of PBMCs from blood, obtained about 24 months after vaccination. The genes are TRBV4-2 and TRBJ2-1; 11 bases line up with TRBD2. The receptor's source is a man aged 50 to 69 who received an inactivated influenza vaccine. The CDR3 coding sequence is TGTGCCAGCAGCCAAGAAGTGGTAGCGGGGGGGCCAGGTGAGCAGTTCTTC. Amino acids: CASSQEVVAGGPGEQFF.